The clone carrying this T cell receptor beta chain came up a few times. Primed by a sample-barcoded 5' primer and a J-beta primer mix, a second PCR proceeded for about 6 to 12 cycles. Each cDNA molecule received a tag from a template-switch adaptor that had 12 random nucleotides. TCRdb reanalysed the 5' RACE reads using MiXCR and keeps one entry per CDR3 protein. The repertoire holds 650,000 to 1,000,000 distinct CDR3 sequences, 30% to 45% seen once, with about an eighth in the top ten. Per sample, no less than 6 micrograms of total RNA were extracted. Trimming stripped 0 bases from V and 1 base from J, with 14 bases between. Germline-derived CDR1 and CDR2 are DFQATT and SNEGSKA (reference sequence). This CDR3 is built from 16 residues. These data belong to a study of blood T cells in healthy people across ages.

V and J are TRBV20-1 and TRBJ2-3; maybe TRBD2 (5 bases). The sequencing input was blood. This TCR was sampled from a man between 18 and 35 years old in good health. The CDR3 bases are TGCAGTGCTAGAGATTTCCTAGCCCACCGCACAGATACGCAGTATTTT. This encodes CSARDFLAHRTDTQYF.